This T cell receptor (beta chain) appears in the sequencing data of a study of graft-versus-host responses after intestinal transplantation. Turning to the study itself: The study gave all recipients anti-thymocyte globulin induction, then tacrolimus and steroids for 2 to 3 years.

Germline CDR1 SGHVS, CDR2 FQNEAQ. Trimming stripped 5 bases from V and 13 bases from J, with 29 bases between. CDR3 length: 16 residues. Whole-study results and caveats: Elevated graft-versus-host to host-versus-graft clonal ratios in allografts were recorded for patients with graft-donor T cell macrochimerism.

For this clone: Its specificity is not known.

Some clones are missing from TCRdb's copy, which holds only in-frame ones; the method was immunoSEQ multiplex PCR. The sample comprises approximately 71,000 clones, 70% to 90% of which are singletons, and roughly 2.6% rests with the top ten. The clonotype was recovered from a human donor who received an intestinal transplant. The chain joins TRBV7-8 to TRBJ2-5, with a weak D call TRBD2 (6 bases). The sample consisted of unstimulated CD8+ T cells sorted from spleen or lymph node cells, taken before intestinal transplant. The CDR3 reads CASSLLPDWDSRRWYF. The CDR3 DNA reads TGTGCCAGCAGCCTCCTCCCCGACTGGGACTCACGGAGGTGGTACTTC.